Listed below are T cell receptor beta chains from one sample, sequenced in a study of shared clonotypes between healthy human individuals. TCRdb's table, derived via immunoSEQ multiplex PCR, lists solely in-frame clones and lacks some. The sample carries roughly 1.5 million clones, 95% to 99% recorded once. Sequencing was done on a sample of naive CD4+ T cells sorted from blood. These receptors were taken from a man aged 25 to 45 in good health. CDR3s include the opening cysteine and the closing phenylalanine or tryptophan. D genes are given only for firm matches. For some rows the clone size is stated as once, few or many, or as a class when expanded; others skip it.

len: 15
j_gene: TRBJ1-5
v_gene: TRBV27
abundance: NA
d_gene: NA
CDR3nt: TGTGCCAGCAAAATGGTCCCTACGAGTGGGCAGCCCCAGCATTTT
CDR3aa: CASKMVPTSGQPQHF

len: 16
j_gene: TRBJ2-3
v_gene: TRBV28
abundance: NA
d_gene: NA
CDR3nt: TGTGCCAGCAGTTTAGACTCGCGGAGAAACACAGATACGCAGTATTTT
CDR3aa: CASSLDSRRNTDTQYF

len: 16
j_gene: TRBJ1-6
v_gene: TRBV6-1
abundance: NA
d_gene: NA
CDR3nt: TGTGCCAGCAGCGAAACTTCAGGTCCCCCGAATTCACCCCTCCACTTT
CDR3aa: CASSETSGPPNSPLHF

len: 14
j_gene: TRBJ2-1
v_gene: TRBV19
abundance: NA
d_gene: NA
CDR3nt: TGTGCCAGTAACACTAGGTCCTCCTACAATGAGCAGTTCTTC
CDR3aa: CASNTRSSYNEQFF

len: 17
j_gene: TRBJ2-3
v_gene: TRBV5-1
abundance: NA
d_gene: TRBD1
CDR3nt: TGCGCCAGCAGCCCGTTCGGGACAGGAAAAAGCACAGATACGCAGTATTTT
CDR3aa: CASSPFGTGKSTDTQYF

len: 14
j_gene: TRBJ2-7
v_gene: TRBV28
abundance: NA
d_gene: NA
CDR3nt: TGTGCCAGCAGGGGGTACGGGGAGAGCCACGAGCAGTACTTC
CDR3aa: CASRGYGESHEQYF

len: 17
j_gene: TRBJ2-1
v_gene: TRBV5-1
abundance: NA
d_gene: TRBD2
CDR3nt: TGCGCCAGCAAGATCAGAAGCGGGAGGGCCGCTTACAATGAGCAGTTCTTC
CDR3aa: CASKIRSGRAAYNEQFF

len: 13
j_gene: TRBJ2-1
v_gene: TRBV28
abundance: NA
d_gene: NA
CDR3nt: TGTGCCAGCAGCGAGGGCAGGGTCGATGAGCAGTTCTTC
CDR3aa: CASSEGRVDEQFF

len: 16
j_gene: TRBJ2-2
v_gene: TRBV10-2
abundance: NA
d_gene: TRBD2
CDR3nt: TGCGCCAGTCGACTAGCGGGAGGGCGCGGCACCGGGGAGCTGTTTTTT
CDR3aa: CASRLAGGRGTGELFF

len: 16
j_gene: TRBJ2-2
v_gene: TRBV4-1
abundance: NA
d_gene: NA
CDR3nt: TGCGCCAGCCGCGCCCTCCCGGGACAGAACACCGGGGAGCTGTTTTTT
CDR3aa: CASRALPGQNTGELFF

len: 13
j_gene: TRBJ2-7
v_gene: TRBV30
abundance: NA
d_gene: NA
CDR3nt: TGTGCCTGGAGTGTGCAGGGCTCCTACGAGCAGTACTTC
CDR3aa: CAWSVQGSYEQYF

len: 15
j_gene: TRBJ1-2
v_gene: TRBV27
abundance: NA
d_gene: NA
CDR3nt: TGTGCCAGCAGTTTAAAGGTGACCGATAACTATGGCTACACCTTC
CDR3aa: CASSLKVTDNYGYTF

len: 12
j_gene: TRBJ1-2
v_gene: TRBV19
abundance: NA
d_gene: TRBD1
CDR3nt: TGTGCCAGTGGACAGGGCGTCTATGGCTACACCTTC
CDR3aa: CASGQGVYGYTF

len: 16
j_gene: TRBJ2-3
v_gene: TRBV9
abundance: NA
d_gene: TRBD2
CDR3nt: TGTGCCAGCAGCGTAGGTCATAGCGGGAGCGCAGATACGCAGTATTTT
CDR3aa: CASSVGHSGSADTQYF

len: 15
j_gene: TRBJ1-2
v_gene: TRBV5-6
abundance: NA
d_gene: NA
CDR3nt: TGTGCCAGCAGCTCTGGGCCAAAGGTTCTCGGTGGCTACACCTTC
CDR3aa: CASSSGPKVLGGYTF

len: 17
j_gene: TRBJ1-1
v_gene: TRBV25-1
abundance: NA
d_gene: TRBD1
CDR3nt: TGTGCCAGCAGTACTCGGGACAGGGGGCTTACGAACACTGAAGCTTTCTTT
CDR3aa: CASSTRDRGLTNTEAFF

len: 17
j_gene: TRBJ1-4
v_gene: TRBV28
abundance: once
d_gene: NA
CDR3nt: TGTGCCAGCAGCGACCCGGCGGTGTCGTCGACGGGGGAAAAACTGTTTTTT
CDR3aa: CASSDPAVSSTGEKLFF

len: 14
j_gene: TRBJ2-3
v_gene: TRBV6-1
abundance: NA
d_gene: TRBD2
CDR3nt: TGTGCCAGCAGTGGGCGGGAGAGAGCAGATACGCAGTATTTT
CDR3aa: CASSGRERADTQYF

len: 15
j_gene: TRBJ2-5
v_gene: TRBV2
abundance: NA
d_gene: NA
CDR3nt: TGTGCCAGCAGCCAGGACACTCTGGGAGCGGGGACCCAGTACTTC
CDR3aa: CASSQDTLGAGTQYF

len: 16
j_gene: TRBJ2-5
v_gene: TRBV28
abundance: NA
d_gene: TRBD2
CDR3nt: TGTGCCAGCCAAACCCCGGGACTAGCGGGAGGAGAGACCCAGTACTTC
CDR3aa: CASQTPGLAGGETQYF

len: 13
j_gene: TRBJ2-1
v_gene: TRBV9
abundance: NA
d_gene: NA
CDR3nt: TGTGCCAGCAGCGGAACAGGGAGGAATGAGCAGTTCTTC
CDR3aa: CASSGTGRNEQFF

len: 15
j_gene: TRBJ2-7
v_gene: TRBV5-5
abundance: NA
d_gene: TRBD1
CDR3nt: TGTGCCAGCAGTACTATAGGGACAGGGGAAGACGAGCAGTACTTC
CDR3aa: CASSTIGTGEDEQYF

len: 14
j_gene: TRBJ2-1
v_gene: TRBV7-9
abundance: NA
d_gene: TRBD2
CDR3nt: TGTGCCAGCAGCTTTCTCGGGAGGGACAATGAGCAGTTCTTC
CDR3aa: CASSFLGRDNEQFF

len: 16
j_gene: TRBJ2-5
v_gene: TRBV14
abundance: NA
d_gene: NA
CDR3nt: TGTGCCAGCAGCCAAGAGGAGGGGGGGCACAGGGAGACCCAGTACTTC
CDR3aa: CASSQEEGGHRETQYF

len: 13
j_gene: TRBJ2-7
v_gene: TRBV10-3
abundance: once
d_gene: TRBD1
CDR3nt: TGTGCCATCAGTCAGGGACAGGGTTTCGAGCAGTACTTC
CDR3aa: CAISQGQGFEQYF

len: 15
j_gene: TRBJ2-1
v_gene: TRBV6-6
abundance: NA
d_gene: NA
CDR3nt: TGTGCCAGCAGTTACTCAGGGAGCTCCTACAATGAGCAGTTCTTC
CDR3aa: CASSYSGSSYNEQFF

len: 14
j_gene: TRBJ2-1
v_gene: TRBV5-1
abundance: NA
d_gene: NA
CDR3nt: TGCGCCAGCAGCCCGCAGGGTCTCTACAATGAGCAGTTCTTC
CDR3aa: CASSPQGLYNEQFF

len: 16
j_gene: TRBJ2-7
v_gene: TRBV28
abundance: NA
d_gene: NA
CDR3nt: TGTGCCAGCAGTTTTTACGGGCCGGGAGATATCCACGAGCAGTACTTC
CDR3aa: CASSFYGPGDIHEQYF

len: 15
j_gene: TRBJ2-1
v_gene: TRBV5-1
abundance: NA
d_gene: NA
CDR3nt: TGCGCCAGCAGCCCACTGGGAGGTGACTACAATGAGCAGTTCTTC
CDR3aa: CASSPLGGDYNEQFF

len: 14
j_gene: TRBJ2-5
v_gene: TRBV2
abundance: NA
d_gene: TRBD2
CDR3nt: TGTGCCAGCAGTGACGACCTAGCGGGAGAGACCCAGTACTTC
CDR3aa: CASSDDLAGETQYF

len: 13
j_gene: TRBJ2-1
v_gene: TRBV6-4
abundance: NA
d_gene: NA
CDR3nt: TGTGCCAGCAGTGAATTGATCTGGGGTGAGCAGTTCTTC
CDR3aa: CASSELIWGEQFF

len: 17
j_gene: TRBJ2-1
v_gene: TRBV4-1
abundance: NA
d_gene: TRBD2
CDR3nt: TGCGCCAGCAGCCAAGTTCAGGGCGGGAGCTCCTACAATGAGCAGTTCTTC
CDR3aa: CASSQVQGGSSYNEQFF

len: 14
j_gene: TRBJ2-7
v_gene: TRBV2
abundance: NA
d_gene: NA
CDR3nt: TGTGCCAGCGGACCGATAACTAGGGATCGGGAGCAGTACTTC
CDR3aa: CASGPITRDREQYF

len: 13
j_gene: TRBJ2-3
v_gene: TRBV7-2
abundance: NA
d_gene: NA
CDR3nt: TGTGCCAGCAGCTTAGAGTCACGGAATACGCAGTATTTT
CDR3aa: CASSLESRNTQYF

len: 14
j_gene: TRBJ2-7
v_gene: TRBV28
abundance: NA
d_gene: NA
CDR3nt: TGTGCCAGCAGTTTACTCGGGGGGCCGTTCGAGCAGTACTTC
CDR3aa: CASSLLGGPFEQYF

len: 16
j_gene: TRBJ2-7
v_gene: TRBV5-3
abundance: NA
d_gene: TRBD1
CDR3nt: TGTGCCAGAAGCGCCTACAGGGGGGTGAGCTCCTACGAGCAGTACTTC
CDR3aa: CARSAYRGVSSYEQYF

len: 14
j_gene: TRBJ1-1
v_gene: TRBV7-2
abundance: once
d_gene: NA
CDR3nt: TGTGCCAGCAGCCCCCTCACAGGGAACACTGAAGCTTTCTTT
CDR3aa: CASSPLTGNTEAFF

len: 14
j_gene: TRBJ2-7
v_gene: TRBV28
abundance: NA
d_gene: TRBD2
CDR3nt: TGTGCCAGCAGTTTAGGCGGGAGGGACCACGAGCAGTACTTC
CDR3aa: CASSLGGRDHEQYF

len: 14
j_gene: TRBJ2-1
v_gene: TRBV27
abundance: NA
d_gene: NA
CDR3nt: TGTGCCAGCAGTTTATGGGCCGACTACAATGAGCAGTTCTTC
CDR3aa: CASSLWADYNEQFF

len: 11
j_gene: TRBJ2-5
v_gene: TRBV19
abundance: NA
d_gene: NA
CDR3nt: TGTGCCAGTAGTATACTGGGGACCCAGTACTTC
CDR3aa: CASSILGTQYF

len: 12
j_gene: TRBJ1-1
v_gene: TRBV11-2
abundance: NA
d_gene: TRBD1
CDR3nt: TGTGCCAGCAGCGGAGGACAGGGGGCGGCTTTCTTT
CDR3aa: CASSGGQGAAFF

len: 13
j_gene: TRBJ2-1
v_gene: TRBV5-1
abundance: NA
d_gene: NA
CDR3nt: TGCGCCAGCAGCTTGTTGCAGGACAATGAGCAGTTCTTC
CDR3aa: CASSLLQDNEQFF